This TCR beta chain was sequenced during a study of T-cell reconstitution after alpha-beta-depleted transplantation in children (dated by TCRdb to 2016 to 2017). Context from the whole study: The study quantitatively tracked T-cell immune reconstitution after TCRalphabeta/CD19-depleted allogeneic hematopoietic cell transplantation in children using TCR repertoire profiling. Paper-wide results and their limitations: In some patients, the high TCRbeta diversity seen at day 60 was put down to recipient T cells and intrathymic progenitors that had survived conditioning. About two months after transplant, the apparently early recovery of alphabetaT-cell counts reportedly depended on just several hundred clones that had expanded rapidly and came from non-depleted graft cells. The frequencies of hyperexpanded clones fell over the following months, and after one year, T-cell counts and TCRbeta diversity were mostly attributed to newly produced T cells.

Reading the label with the study, this specimen's treatment or condition is: allogeneic hematopoietic cell transplantation with graft depleted of TCRalphabeta T cells and CD19 B cells. The children who served as transplant recipients had been given grafts of TCRalphabeta/CD19-depleted allogeneic hematopoietic cells. Library method: PCR. The sequencing machine was an Illumina HiSeq 2500. To normalize quantification of the TCRbeta repertoire, the TCR libraries were built with molecular barcoding that relied on unique molecular identifiers. TCRdb trimmed public reads at Q25 via fastp, called clones via MiXCR and kept in-frame beta chains. Identical CDR3 proteins give one entry, which carries the most common genes and DNA. In this sample the table shows about 580,000 distinct CDR3 sequences, 25% to 30% of which occur a single time. The ten largest account for 30% to 40% of the sample. V is shortened by 4 bases, J by 5 bases, and the region joining them spans 26 bases. The CDR3 runs 18 amino acids, cysteine and phenylalanine included. Only the CDR3 region is kept as DNA, spanning 54 bases read in frame from base 1. Reading the germline V gene gives CDR1 SGHAT and CDR2 FQNNGV.

Of note for this clonotype: Its antigen is currently not known. No much larger clone is present one base from it, and per-base qualities are unavailable.

The rearrangement joined TRBV11-2 to TRBJ1-1; the D gene cannot be resolved reliably. The clonotype originates from a boy less than two years old with Wiskott-Aldrich syndrome, due to receive a stem cell transplant. The input for sequencing was PBMCs, taken before TCRalphabeta/CD19-depleted stem cell transplant. The CDR3: CASSSDNGLTLGTTEAFF. The bases read TGTGCCAGCAGCTCAGACAACGGACTGACATTGGGTACAACTGAAGCTTTCTTT.